This TCR beta chain appears in the sequencing data of a study of beta chain features in type 1 diabetes. This clone turned up a few times. Investigators reverse transcribed all isolated RNA, so they sequenced expressed TCRB transcripts. Here immunoSEQ multiplex PCR was the method, and the copy in TCRdb shows in-frame clones only, minus some. The sample lists almost 350,000 clones, around 20% occurring once. Trimming at V came to 2 bases and at J to 6 bases, leaving 14 bases not matched to a gene. Germline CDR1 and CDR2: SGHRS and YFSETQ. This CDR3 is built from 17 residues. The origin of this receptor is a woman aged 18-29 years in good health. Sample: naive CD4+ T cells from blood. V gene TRBV5-1 combines with J gene TRBJ1-2; 9 bases line up with TRBD1. Here the CDR3 DNA reads TGCGCCAGCAGCTTCGATGGGACAGGGAGCGTGGTGCATGGCTACACCTTC. It translates to CASSFDGTGSVVHGYTF.